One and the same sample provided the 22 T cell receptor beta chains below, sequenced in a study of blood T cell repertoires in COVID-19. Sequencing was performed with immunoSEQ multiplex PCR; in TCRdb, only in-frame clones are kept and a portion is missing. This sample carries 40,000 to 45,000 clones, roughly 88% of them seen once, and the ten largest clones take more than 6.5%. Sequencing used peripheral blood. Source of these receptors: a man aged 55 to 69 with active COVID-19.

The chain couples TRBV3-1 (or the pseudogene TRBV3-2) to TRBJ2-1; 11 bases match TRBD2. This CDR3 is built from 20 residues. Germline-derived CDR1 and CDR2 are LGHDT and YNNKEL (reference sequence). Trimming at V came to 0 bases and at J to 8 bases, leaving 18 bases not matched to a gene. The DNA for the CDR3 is TGTGCCAGCAGCCAAGATTTCGGGTCCCGCGGCACTAGCGGGAGAGATGAGCAGTTCTTC. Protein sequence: CASSQDFGSRGTSGRDEQFF.

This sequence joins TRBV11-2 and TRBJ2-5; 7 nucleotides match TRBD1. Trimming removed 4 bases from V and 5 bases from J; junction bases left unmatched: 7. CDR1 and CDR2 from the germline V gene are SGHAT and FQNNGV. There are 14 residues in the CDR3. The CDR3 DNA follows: TGTGCCAGCAGCTCGACAGGGCTGAGGGAGACCCAGTACTTC. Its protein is CASSSTGLRETQYF.

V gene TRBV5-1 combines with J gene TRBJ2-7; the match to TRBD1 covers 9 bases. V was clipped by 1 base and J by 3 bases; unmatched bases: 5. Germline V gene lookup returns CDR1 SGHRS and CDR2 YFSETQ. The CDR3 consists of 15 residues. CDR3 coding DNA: TGCGCCAGCAGCTTGCAGGGACAGGGTAACTACGAGCAGTACTTC. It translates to CASSLQGQGNYEQYF.

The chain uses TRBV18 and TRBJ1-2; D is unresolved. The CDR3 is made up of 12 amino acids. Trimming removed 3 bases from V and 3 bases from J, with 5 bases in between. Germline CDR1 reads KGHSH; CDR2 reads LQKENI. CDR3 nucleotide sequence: TGTGCCAGCTCACCTGAGGACTATGGCTACACCTTC. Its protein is CASSPEDYGYTF. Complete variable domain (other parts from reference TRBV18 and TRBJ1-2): NAGVMQNPRHLVRRRGQEARLRCSPMKGHSHVYWYRQLPEEGLKFMVYLQKENIIDESGMPKERFSAEFPKEGPSILRIQQVVRGDSAAYFCASSPEDYGYTFGSGTRLTVV.

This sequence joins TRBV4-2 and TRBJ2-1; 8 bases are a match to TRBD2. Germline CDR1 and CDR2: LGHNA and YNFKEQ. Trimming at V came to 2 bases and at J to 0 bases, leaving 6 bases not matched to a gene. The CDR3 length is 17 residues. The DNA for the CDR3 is TGTGCCAGCAGCCAACCCTCGGGACTAGGCTCCTACAATGAGCAGTTCTTC. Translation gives CASSQPSGLGSYNEQFF.

For the CDR3, the DNA is TGCGCCACAGCCCCCCCCAATTCAGGGGGGGAGACCCAGTACTTC. Translated, it gives CATAPPNSGGETQYF. The rearrangement joins TRBV10-2 to TRBJ2-5; D perhaps matches TRBD1 (7 bases). This CDR3 is 15 amino acids long. With 10 bases removed from V and 5 bases from J, the gap between germline ends came to 23 bases. Looked up from germline, CDR1 is WSHSY and CDR2 is SAAADI.

The CDR3 bases are TGTGCCAGTAGTCCCAGCGGGAACACCGGGGAGCTGTTTTTT. This sequence encodes CASSPSGNTGELFF. V is TRBV19 and J is TRBJ2-2; tentatively, D is TRBD2 (5 bases). Trimming stripped 5 bases from V and 1 base from J, with 8 bases between. The germline V gene encodes CDR1 LNHDA and CDR2 SQIVND (reference sequence). The CDR3 is made up of 14 amino acids.

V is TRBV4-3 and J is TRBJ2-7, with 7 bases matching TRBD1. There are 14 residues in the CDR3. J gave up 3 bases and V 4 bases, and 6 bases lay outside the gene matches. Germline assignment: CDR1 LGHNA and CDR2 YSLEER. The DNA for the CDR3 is TGCGCCAGCAGCCGAGTACAGGGGAACTACGAGCAGTACTTC. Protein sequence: CASSRVQGNYEQYF.

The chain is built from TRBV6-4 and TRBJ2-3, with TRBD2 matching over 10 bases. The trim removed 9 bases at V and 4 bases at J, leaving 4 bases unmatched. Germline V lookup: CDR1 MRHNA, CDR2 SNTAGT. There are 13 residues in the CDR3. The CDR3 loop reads CASSGRKADTQYF. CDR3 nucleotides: TGTGCCAGTAGCGGGAGGAAAGCAGATACGCAGTATTTT.

CDR3 sequence: CASSHLSSGDDYNEQFF. The CDR3 DNA is TGCGCCAGCAGTCATCTTTCTAGCGGGGATGACTACAATGAGCAGTTCTTC. This chain joins TRBV23-1 and TRBJ2-1; 9 positions match TRBD2. TRBV23-1 is an ORF, with its function uncertain. J lost 3 bases, V lost 3 bases, and 9 bases had no gene match. The CDR3 contains 17 residues.

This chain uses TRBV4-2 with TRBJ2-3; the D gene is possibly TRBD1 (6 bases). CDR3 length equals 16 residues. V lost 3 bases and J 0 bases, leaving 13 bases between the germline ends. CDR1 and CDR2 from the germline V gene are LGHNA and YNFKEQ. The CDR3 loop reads CASSHEDSPSTDTQYF. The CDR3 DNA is TGTGCCAGCAGCCATGAGGACAGTCCTAGCACAGATACGCAGTATTTT.

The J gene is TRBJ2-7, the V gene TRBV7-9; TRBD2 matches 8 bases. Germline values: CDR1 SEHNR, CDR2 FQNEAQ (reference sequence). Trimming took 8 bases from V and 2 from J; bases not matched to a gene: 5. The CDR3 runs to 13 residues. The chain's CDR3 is CASQLAGPYEQYF. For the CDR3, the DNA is TGTGCCAGCCAGCTAGCGGGCCCCTACGAGCAGTACTTC.

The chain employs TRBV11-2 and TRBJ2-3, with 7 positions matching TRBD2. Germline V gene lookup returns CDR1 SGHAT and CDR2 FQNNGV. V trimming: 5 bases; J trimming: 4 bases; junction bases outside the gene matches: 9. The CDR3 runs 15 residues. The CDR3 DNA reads TGTGCCAGCAGCCCCCTGACTAGCTGGGCAGATACGCAGTATTTT. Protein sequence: CASSPLTSWADTQYF.

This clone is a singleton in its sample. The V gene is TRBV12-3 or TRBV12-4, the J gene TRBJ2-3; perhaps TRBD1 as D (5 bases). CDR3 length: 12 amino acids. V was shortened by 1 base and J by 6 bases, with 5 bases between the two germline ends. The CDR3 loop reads CASSLGQDTQYF. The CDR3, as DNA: TGTGCCAGCAGTTTAGGACAGGATACGCAGTATTTT.

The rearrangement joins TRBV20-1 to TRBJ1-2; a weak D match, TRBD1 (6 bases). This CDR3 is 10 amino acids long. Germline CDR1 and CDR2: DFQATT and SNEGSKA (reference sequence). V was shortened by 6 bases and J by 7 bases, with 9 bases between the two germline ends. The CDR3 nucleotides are TGCAGTGCAACAGGGTTTGGCTACACCTTC. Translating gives CSATGFGYTF.

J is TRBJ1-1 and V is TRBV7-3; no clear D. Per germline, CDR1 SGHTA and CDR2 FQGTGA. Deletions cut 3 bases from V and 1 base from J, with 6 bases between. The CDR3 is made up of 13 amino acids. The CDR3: CASSLYKNTEAFF. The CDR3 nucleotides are TGTGCCAGCAGCTTGTACAAGAACACTGAAGCTTTCTTT.

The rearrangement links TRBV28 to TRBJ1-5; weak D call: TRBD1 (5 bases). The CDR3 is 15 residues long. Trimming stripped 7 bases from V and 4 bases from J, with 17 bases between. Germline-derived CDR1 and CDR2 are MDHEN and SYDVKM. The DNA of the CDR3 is TGTGCCAGCACTCACAGGCGGATCCCTAATCAGCCCCAGCATTTT. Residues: CASTHRRIPNQPQHF.

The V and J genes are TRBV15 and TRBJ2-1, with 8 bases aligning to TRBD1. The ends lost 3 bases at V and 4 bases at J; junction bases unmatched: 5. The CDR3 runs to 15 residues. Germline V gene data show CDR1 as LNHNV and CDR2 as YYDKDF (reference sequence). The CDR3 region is CATSSPGTGYNEQFF. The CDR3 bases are TGTGCCACCAGCAGCCCCGGGACAGGTTACAATGAGCAGTTCTTC.

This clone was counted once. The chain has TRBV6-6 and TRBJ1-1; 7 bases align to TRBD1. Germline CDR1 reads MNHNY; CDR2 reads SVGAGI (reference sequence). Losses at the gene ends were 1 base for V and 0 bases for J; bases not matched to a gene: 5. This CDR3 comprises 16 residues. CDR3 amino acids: CASSYLVTGMNTEAFF. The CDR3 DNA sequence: TGTGCCAGCAGTTACTTGGTGACAGGGATGAACACTGAAGCTTTCTTT.

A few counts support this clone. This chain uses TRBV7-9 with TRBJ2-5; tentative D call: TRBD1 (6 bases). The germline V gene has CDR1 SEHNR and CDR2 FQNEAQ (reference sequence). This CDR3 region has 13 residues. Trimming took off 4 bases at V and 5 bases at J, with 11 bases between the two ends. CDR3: CASSSGVGETQYF. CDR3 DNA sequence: TGTGCCAGCAGCTCAGGGGTCGGGGAGACCCAGTACTTC.

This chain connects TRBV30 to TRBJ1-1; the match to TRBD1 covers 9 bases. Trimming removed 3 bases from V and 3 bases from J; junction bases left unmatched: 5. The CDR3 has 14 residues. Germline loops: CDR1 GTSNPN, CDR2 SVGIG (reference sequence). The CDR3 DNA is TGTGCCTGGAGGAGGGACAGGGTGGACACTGAAGCTTTCTTT. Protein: CAWRRDRVDTEAFF. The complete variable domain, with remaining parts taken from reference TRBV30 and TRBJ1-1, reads SQTIHQWPATLVQPVGSPLSLECTVEGTSNPNLYWYRQAAGRGLQLLFYSVGIGQISSEVPQNLSASRPQDRQFILSSKKLLLSDSGFYLCAWRRDRVDTEAFFGQGTRLTVV.

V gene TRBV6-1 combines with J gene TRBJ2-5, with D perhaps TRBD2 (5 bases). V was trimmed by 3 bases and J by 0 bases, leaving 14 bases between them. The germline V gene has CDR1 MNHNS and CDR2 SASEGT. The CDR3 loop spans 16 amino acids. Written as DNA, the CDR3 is TGTGCCAGCAGTGAGGAACCGGGATCGTACCAAGAGACCCAGTACTTC. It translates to CASSEEPGSYQETQYF.